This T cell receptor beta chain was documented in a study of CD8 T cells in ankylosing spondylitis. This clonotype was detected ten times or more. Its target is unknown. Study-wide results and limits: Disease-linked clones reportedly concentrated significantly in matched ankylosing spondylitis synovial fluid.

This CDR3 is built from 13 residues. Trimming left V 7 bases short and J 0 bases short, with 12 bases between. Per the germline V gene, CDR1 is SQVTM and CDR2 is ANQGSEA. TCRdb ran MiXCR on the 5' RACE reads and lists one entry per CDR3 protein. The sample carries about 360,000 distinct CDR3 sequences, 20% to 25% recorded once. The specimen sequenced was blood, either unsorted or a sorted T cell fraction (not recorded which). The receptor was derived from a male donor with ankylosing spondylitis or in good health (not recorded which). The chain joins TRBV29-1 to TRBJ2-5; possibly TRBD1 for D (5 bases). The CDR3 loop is CSAPGAYQETQYF. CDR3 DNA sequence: TGCAGCGCTCCTGGGGCATACCAAGAGACCCAGTACTTC. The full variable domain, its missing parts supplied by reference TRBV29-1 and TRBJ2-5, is SAVISQKPSRDICQRGTSLTIQCQVDSQVTMMFWYRQQPGQSLTLIATANQGSEATYESGFVIDKFPISRPNLTFSTLTVSNMSPEDSSIYLCSAPGAYQETQYFGPGTRLLVL.